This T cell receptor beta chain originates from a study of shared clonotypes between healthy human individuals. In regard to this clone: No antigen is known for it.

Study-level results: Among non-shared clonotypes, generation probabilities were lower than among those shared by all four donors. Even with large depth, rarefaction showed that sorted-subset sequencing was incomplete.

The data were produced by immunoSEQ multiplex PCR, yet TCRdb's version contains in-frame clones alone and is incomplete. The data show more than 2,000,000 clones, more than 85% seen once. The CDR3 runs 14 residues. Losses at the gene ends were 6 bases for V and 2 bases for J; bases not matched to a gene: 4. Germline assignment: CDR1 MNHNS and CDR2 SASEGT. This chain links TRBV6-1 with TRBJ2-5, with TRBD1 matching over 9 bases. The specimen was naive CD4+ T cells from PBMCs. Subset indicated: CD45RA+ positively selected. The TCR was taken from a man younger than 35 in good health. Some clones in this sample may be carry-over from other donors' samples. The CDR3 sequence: CASRLDRGQETQYF. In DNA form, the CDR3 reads TGTGCCAGCAGGCTGGACAGGGGACAAGAGACCCAGTACTTC.